The following is a TCR beta chain sequence with its context. The sample comes from a study of blood T cell repertoires in COVID-19. Whole-study context: Sites in the United States, Italy and Spain provided acute and convalescent COVID-19 samples. The cDNA or gDNA used as material had been derived from T cells, B-cell-depleted T cells, or PBMCs.

Data came from immunoSEQ multiplex PCR; TCRdb stores just in-frame clones and leaves some out. The sample has 300,000 to 400,000 clones; roughly 87% are singletons. Germline CDR1 reads SNHLY; CDR2 reads FYNNEI. The CDR3 sequence is 16 residues long. The V gene end was trimmed by 5 bases and the J gene end by 1 base; junction bases not matched to a gene: 11. The TCR comes from a woman aged 25 to 39 who had recovered from COVID-19. This chain links TRBV2 with TRBJ2-7; 7 bases agree with TRBD2. Sequences were obtained from PBMCs or T cells enriched from blood (not recorded which). CDR3 in amino acids: CASSRTSGLQSYEQYF. CDR3 DNA: TGTGCCAGCAGTAGGACTAGTGGGCTTCAGTCCTACGAGCAGTACTTC.